The next 32 T cell receptor beta chains were all read from a single sample in a study of neurological immune-mediated disorders. TCRdb itself ran the 5' RACE reads through MiXCR, one entry per CDR3 protein. The sample records 40,000 to 50,000 distinct CDR3 sequences, under 2% being singletons. The material sequenced was PBMCs. The receptors shown here come from a woman between 40 and 50 years old with multiple sclerosis.

This clonotype was counted ten times or more. The CDR3 is CASSADTQYF. The CDR3 DNA reads TGTGCCAGCAGTGCTGATACGCAGTATTTT. The chain carries TRBV2 and TRBJ2-3; D remains unclear. The germline V gene has CDR1 SNHLY and CDR2 FYNNEI. This CDR3 contains 10 residues. The germline V and J ends were trimmed by 4 bases and 6 bases, with 2 bases remaining between them.

The sample holds many counts of this clonotype. The CDR3 reads CSAAGSWGEQFF. CDR3 DNA sequence: TGCAGTGCGGCAGGGTCCTGGGGGGAGCAGTTCTTC. The chain links TRBV20-1 to TRBJ2-1; either TRBD1 or TRBD2 may fit D (5 bases each). CDR3 length: 12 residues. V shed 6 bases and J shed 10 bases, with 16 bases lying between them. Germline V lookup: CDR1 DFQATT, CDR2 SNEGSKA (reference sequence).

Ten or more counts support this clonotype. V is TRBV10-3 and J is TRBJ2-7; the D is unclear. The V gene's germline CDR1 is ENHRY and CDR2 SYGVKD. This CDR3 has 13 amino acids. The V end lost 2 bases, the J end lost 6 bases, and 11 bases lay between the germline ends. The CDR3 DNA follows: TGTGCCATCAGTGAGAGGCAGTTCGGCGAGCAGTACTTC. Protein: CAISERQFGEQYF.

This clonotype occurred many times. The V and J genes are TRBV29-1 and TRBJ2-1; D ambiguous. The CDR3 length is 14 residues. V lost 5 bases and J 2 bases, leaving 13 bases between the germline ends. CDR1 is SQVTM, CDR2 ANQGSEA, per germline. CDR3 bases: TGCAGCGTTTTGCGTAGCTCCACCTACAATGAGCAGTTCTTC. Its protein product is CSVLRSSTYNEQFF.

In this sample, this clonotype turned up many times. The J gene is TRBJ2-3, the V gene TRBV12-3 or TRBV12-4; no clear D. CDR3 size: 14 residues. V lost 2 bases, J lost 6 bases, and 12 bases lay in between. The CDR3 reads CASSLPGRFDTQYF. The CDR3 DNA is TGTGCCAGCAGTTTACCCGGTCGATTCGATACGCAGTATTTT.

This clonotype was detected many times. The chain carries TRBV12-3 or TRBV12-4 and TRBJ2-7; D unclear. V lost 6 bases, J lost 3 bases, and 9 bases lay in between. The CDR3 contains 12 residues. The CDR3 DNA sequence: TGTGCCAGCAGAGCCCAGTACTACGAGCAGTACTTC. This translates into CASRAQYYEQYF.

This clonotype was counted many times. This chain links TRBV9 with TRBJ1-2; no firm D call. CDR3 length: 12 residues. Trimming cost V 4 bases and J 6 bases, with 10 bases left between them. In germline, CDR1 is SGDLS, CDR2 YYNGEE. CDR3 DNA sequence: TGTGCCAGCAGCCTTCCCCCCGATGGCTACACCTTC. Its protein product is CASSLPPDGYTF.

This clonotype was seen at least ten times. The chain employs TRBV20-1 and TRBJ1-5; D is perhaps TRBD1 (5 bases). CDR3 length: 15 amino acids. Trimming removed 0 bases from V and 5 bases from J, with 14 bases in between. The germline gives CDR1 DFQATT, CDR2 SNEGSKA (reference sequence). DNA for the CDR3: TGCAGTGCTAGAGATGGGGGTGGGGCCGATCAGCCCCAGCATTTT. Its translation is CSARDGGGADQPQHF.

This clonotype was seen ten or more times. CDR3 coding DNA: TGTGCCAGCAGCCTTGGACAGGGGGCCTCCTCTGGAAACACCATATATTTT. It translates to CASSLGQGASSGNTIYF. The gene calls are TRBV7-2 and TRBJ1-3; 11 bases are shared with TRBD1. CDR1 and CDR2 (germline): SGHTA, FQGNSA. The CDR3 runs to 17 residues. The junction had 6 bases not matched to a gene; V was cut back by 5 bases and J by 0 bases.

This clonotype occurred many times. The rearrangement links TRBV7-9 to TRBJ2-7; tentative D call: TRBD1 (6 bases). Trimming removed 5 bases at V and 2 bases at J, with 7 bases between. Germline V gene lookup returns CDR1 SEHNR and CDR2 FQNEAQ (reference sequence). The CDR3 loop spans 12 amino acids. The CDR3 region is CASSQGTYEQYF. In DNA form, the CDR3 reads TGTGCCAGCAGCCAGGGGACCTACGAGCAGTACTTC.

This clonotype appeared many times. This chain uses TRBV5-1 with TRBJ1-5; no definite D call. The length of the CDR3 is 13 residues. CDR1 is SGHRS, CDR2 YFSETQ, per germline. With 0 bases removed from V and 7 bases from J, the gap between germline ends came to 8 bases. CDR3 in amino acids: CASSLDNRQPQHF. The DNA of the CDR3 is TGCGCCAGCAGCTTGGATAACAGACAGCCCCAGCATTTT.

This clonotype has a count of ten or more. The J gene is TRBJ2-3, the V gene TRBV20-1; D is possibly TRBD2 (7 bases). Trimming left V 7 bases short and J 1 base short, with 18 bases between. The CDR3 totals 15 residues. CDR1 is DFQATT, CDR2 SNEGSKA, per germline (reference sequence). CDR3 amino acids: CSVSRGASGTDTQYF. The CDR3, as DNA: TGCAGTGTTTCCCGGGGGGCTAGCGGCACAGATACGCAGTATTTT.

This clonotype was seen ten or more times. This sequence joins TRBV6-6 and TRBJ1-4; D gene uncertain. V shed 0 bases and J shed 8 bases, with 7 bases lying between them. Germline CDR1 is MNHNY and CDR2 is SVGAGI (reference sequence). This CDR3 region has 13 residues. The CDR3: CASSYSVGEKLFF. The CDR3 DNA reads TGTGCCAGCAGTTACTCGGTTGGGGAAAAACTGTTTTTT.

This clonotype came up many times. The chain is built from TRBV9 and TRBJ2-3; 11 positions agree with TRBD2. The CDR3 consists of 17 residues. In germline, CDR1 is SGDLS, CDR2 YYNGEE. J gave up 2 bases and V 3 bases, and 8 bases lay outside the gene matches. The DNA for the CDR3 is TGTGCCAGCAGCGCCCGACTAGCGGGGTCGCTCACAGATACGCAGTATTTT. Its translation: CASSARLAGSLTDTQYF.

This clonotype was seen ten or more times. The chain recombines TRBV6-5 with TRBJ2-3, with no clear D. V dropped 7 bases and J dropped 6 bases, with 8 bases sitting between them. There are 11 residues in the CDR3. CDR1 and CDR2 (germline): MNHEY, SVGAGI. The CDR3 is CASKVGDTQYF. DNA of the CDR3: TGTGCCAGCAAGGTGGGGGATACGCAGTATTTT.

This clonotype was counted many times. The V gene is TRBV5-1, the J gene TRBJ2-3; D is ambiguous. This CDR3 is 15 amino acids long. The germline V gene has CDR1 SGHRS and CDR2 YFSETQ. Trimming cost V 0 bases and J 1 base, with 9 bases left between them. The CDR3 bases are TGCGCCAGCAGCTTGGCCCTTGGGGGCACAGATACGCAGTATTTT. Residues: CASSLALGGTDTQYF.

At least ten counts were recorded for this clonotype. This chain links TRBV27 with TRBJ1-5; D not resolved. The V gene lost 6 bases and the J gene lost 5 bases, with 14 bases spanning the gap. Germline V gene lookup returns CDR1 MNHEY and CDR2 SMNVEV (reference sequence). The CDR3 has 14 residues. This CDR3 is CASRQRRGHQPQHF. The CDR3 coding sequence is TGTGCCAGCAGACAGAGGCGCGGGCATCAGCCCCAGCATTTT.

In this sample, this clonotype turned up many times. The chain carries TRBV20-1 and TRBJ1-5; TRBD1 matches at 8 bases. The CDR3 has 16 amino acids. The V gene's germline CDR1 is DFQATT and CDR2 SNEGSKA (reference sequence). The V segment lost 6 bases and the J segment 0 bases; nucleotides outside the gene matches: 10. The CDR3 protein is CSASGTGDYSNQPQHF. The DNA for the CDR3 is TGCAGTGCCTCCGGGACAGGTGATTATAGCAATCAGCCCCAGCATTTT.

This clonotype came up many times. The chain couples TRBV4-1 to TRBJ2-1; TRBD2 might be the D (6 bases). The CDR3 runs to 16 residues. Trimming removed 0 bases at V and 4 bases at J, with 13 bases between. The germline CDR1 and CDR2 sequences are MGHRA and YSYEKL. For the CDR3, the DNA is TGCGCCAGCAGCCAAGAGGCGAGACTAGAGTACAATGAGCAGTTCTTC. Translated: CASSQEARLEYNEQFF.

This clonotype was picked up many times. The V gene is TRBV5-1, the J gene TRBJ1-5, with D perhaps matching TRBD1 (6 bases). The CDR3 runs to 15 residues. Germline values: CDR1 SGHRS, CDR2 YFSETQ. V dropped 0 bases and J dropped 2 bases, with 9 bases sitting between them. CDR3 nucleotides: TGCGCCAGCAGCTTGGCAGGGGTCGGCAATCAGCCCCAGCATTTT. This translates into CASSLAGVGNQPQHF.

This clonotype was observed at least ten times. The chain carries TRBV12-3 or TRBV12-4 and TRBJ2-1; the D gene is possibly TRBD2 (6 bases). The CDR3 extends over 13 amino acids. The ends were cut back, 6 bases at V and 8 bases at J, with 14 bases in the middle. CDR3 coding DNA: TGTGCCAGCAGCCTGGGGCGGGACGATGAGCAGTTCTTC. Translation: CASSLGRDDEQFF.

This clonotype was found many times. The chain carries TRBV25-1 and TRBJ1-2; D remains ambiguous. With 6 bases removed from V and 0 bases from J, the gap between germline ends came to 11 bases. From germline, CDR1 is MGHDK and CDR2 SYGVNS. This CDR3 comprises 14 residues. CDR3 nucleotide sequence: TGTGCCAGCAGGAAGGACGGAGCTAACTATGGCTACACCTTC. Protein sequence: CASRKDGANYGYTF.

This clonotype was counted at least ten times. The chain combines TRBV5-1 with TRBJ1-2; 7 nucleotides align to TRBD1. Trimming at V came to 5 bases and at J to 0 bases, leaving 7 bases not matched to a gene. The CDR3 is 15 amino acids. Looked up from germline, CDR1 is SGHRS and CDR2 is YFSETQ. CDR3 in amino acids: CASSSTGAANYGYTF. As DNA, the CDR3 is TGCGCCAGCAGTTCCACAGGGGCGGCTAACTATGGCTACACCTTC.

This clonotype was found many times. This chain links TRBV25-1 with TRBJ1-6, with D maybe TRBD1 (6 bases). Deletions cut 6 bases from V and 7 bases from J, with 10 bases between. This CDR3 is built from 13 residues. Germline-derived CDR1 and CDR2 are MGHDK and SYGVNS. The CDR3 nucleotides read TGTGCCAGCAGCGCGGGGGCCAATTCACCCCTCCACTTT. Amino acids: CASSAGANSPLHF.

This clonotype was detected many times. The J gene is TRBJ1-3, the V gene TRBV5-5, with D hard to call. Between the trimmed V and J ends, which lost 7 bases and 0 bases, there was a span of 8 bases. The CDR3 is 13 amino acids. Looked up from germline, CDR1 is SGHKS and CDR2 is YYEKEE (reference sequence). The CDR3 region is CASEATSGNTIYF. The CDR3 DNA sequence: TGTGCCAGCGAGGCGACCTCTGGAAACACCATATATTTT. The full variable domain, rest sourced from reference TRBV5-5 and TRBJ1-3, is DAGVTQSPTHLIKTRGQQVTLRCSPISGHKSVSWYQQVLGQGPQFIFQYYEKEERGRGNFPDRFSARQFPNYSSELNVNALLLGDSALYLCASEATSGNTIYFGEGSWLTVV.

This clonotype was picked up many times. The V gene is TRBV5-1, the J gene TRBJ2-5, with D possibly being TRBD1 (6 bases). Trimming cost V 2 bases and J 5 bases, with 13 bases left between them. The germline V gene has CDR1 SGHRS and CDR2 YFSETQ. The CDR3 is 14 residues long. CDR3 in DNA: TGCGCCAGCAGCTTTCCAGGGGCGGAGGAGACCCAGTACTTC. Its protein product is CASSFPGAEETQYF.

The table lists this clonotype with many counts. V gene TRBV13 combines with J gene TRBJ2-1; D unresolved. Deletions cut 5 bases from V and 0 bases from J, with 11 bases between. From germline, CDR1 is PRHDT and CDR2 FYEKMQ (reference sequence). This CDR3 comprises 15 residues. CDR3 region: CASSPFTSSYNEQFF. The DNA of the CDR3 is TGTGCCAGCAGCCCGTTCACCAGCTCCTACAATGAGCAGTTCTTC.

This clonotype was seen repeatedly, ten times or more. This chain links TRBV12-3 or TRBV12-4 with TRBJ1-4; 8 positions match TRBD1. The CDR3 loop spans 16 amino acids. Unmatched junction bases numbered 8, after V lost 3 bases and J lost 5 bases. CDR3 region: CASSFTLDRANEKLFF. CDR3 nucleotides: TGTGCCAGCAGTTTTACCCTGGACAGGGCAAATGAAAAACTGTTTTTT.

This clonotype has at least ten counts. The V call is TRBV20-1, the J call TRBJ1-2, with D uncertain. Germline V gene data show CDR1 as DFQATT and CDR2 as SNEGSKA (reference sequence). The V and J ends lost 6 bases and 4 bases respectively, with 15 bases between them. The CDR3 spans 13 residues. CDR3 sequence reads: CSATDGVSYGYTF. The DNA for the CDR3 is TGCAGTGCAACGGACGGGGTGAGCTATGGCTACACCTTC.

Worth noting for this clonotype: A clone one base away is much larger, so this may be a read error. The V and J genes are TRBV20-1 and TRBJ1-1, with 7 nucleotides matching TRBD1. Germline loops: CDR1 DFQATT, CDR2 SNEGSKA (reference sequence). The V segment lost 1 base and the J segment 11 bases; nucleotides outside the gene matches: 4. The CDR3 loop spans 11 amino acids. In nucleotides, the CDR3 is TGCAGTGCTAGAGTCGACAGGGCGGCTTTCTTT. Its translation: CSARVDRAAFF.

This clonotype showed up many times. The chain joins TRBV6-1 to TRBJ1-2, with 7 bases that match TRBD1. This CDR3 contains 15 residues. V lost 2 bases, J lost 8 bases, and 11 bases stayed unmatched. The germline V gene encodes CDR1 MNHNS and CDR2 SASEGT. CDR3 in amino acids: CASSEIQGNFRGYTF. CDR3 in DNA: TGTGCCAGCAGTGAAATACAGGGGAATTTCCGCGGCTACACCTTC.

This clonotype was picked up many times. The chain couples TRBV18 to TRBJ1-6; D uncertain. Germline CDR1 and CDR2: KGHSH and LQKENI. The CDR3 covers 15 residues. Deletions cut 4 bases from V and 7 bases from J, with 14 bases between. The CDR3 region has the DNA TGTGCCAGCTCACGAGAGACATCCTTGAATTCACCCCTCCACTTT. Protein product: CASSRETSLNSPLHF.